A single sample is the source of the 4 T cell receptor beta chains below, sequenced in a study of T cells in Graves' hyperthyroidism and ophthalmopathy. Researchers took RNA transcripts and amplified the TCR beta CDR3 regions from them. Using the HTBI primer set, a first-round RT-PCR was run on the TCR CDR3. MiXCR, run by TCRdb on the multiplex PCR reads, gives a single entry per CDR3 protein. The sample records about 400,000 distinct CDR3 sequences, 15% to 19% being singletons. The sample taken for sequencing was blood. Receptors originate from a woman between 18 and 30 years old with Graves' hyperthyroidism.

There are many counts of this clonotype. V and J are TRBV28 and TRBJ2-7; 8 bases match TRBD1. Germline lookup yields CDR1 MDHEN and CDR2 SYDVKM. The CDR3 has 14 residues. V trimming: 5 bases; J trimming: 3 bases; junction bases outside the gene matches: 6. In nucleotides, the CDR3 is TGTGCCAGCAGTCCCCCGACAGGGGTCTACGAGCAGTACTTC. It codes for CASSPPTGVYEQYF.

This rearrangement joins TRBV24-1 to TRBJ2-2; D not resolved. The CDR3 consists of 12 residues. V was clipped by 0 bases and J by 7 bases, with 2 bases between them. CDR1 is KGHDR, CDR2 SFDVKD, per germline. CDR3 loop: CATSDLFGELFF. The DNA for the CDR3 is TGTGCCACCAGTGATTTGTTCGGGGAGCTGTTTTTT.

This clonotype has only a few counts. The chain has TRBV5-4 and TRBJ2-1; TRBD1 aligns across 7 bases. Losses at the gene ends were 4 bases for V and 6 bases for J; bases not matched to a gene: 13. This CDR3 region has 16 residues. Germline V gives CDR1 SGHNT, CDR2 YYREEE (reference sequence). DNA for the CDR3: TGTGCCAGCAGCAAAGGACAGGCCCGCCGGGGCAATGAGCAGTTCTTC. Protein sequence: CASSKGQARRGNEQFF.

This clonotype was found many times. This rearrangement joins TRBV6-1 to TRBJ2-7; TRBD2 agrees at 14 bases. The CDR3 loop spans 16 amino acids. The J segment lost 4 bases and the V segment lost 6 bases, leaving 8 bases of the junction unmatched. Looked up from germline, CDR1 is MNHNS and CDR2 is SASEGT. CDR3 sequence: CASSRGTSGRRYEQYF. CDR3 coding DNA: TGTGCCAGCAGCCGCGGGACTAGCGGGAGAAGGTACGAGCAGTACTTC.